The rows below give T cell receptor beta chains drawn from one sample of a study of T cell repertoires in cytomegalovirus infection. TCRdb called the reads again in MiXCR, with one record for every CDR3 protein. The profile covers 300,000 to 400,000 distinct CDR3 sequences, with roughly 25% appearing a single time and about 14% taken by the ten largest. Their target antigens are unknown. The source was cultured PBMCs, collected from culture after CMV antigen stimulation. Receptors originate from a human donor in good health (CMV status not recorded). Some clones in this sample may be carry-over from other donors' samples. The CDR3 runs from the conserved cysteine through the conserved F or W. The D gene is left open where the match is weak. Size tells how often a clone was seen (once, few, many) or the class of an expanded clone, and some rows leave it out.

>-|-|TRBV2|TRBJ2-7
CAWKRDSYEQYF
TGTGCCTGGAAGAGGGACTCCTACGAGCAGTACTTC
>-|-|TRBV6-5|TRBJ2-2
CASSYGVANGELFF
TGTGCCAGCAGTTACGGCGTCGCAAACGGGGAGCTGTTTTTT
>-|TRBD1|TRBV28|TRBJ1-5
CASSLETGGTFNQPQHF
TGTGCCAGCAGTTTGGAGACAGGGGGCACTTTCAATCAGCCCCAGCATTTT
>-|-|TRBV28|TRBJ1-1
CASRSAGAEGYTEAFF
TGTGCCAGCAGGTCAGCGGGTGCGGAGGGGTACACTGAAGCTTTCTTT
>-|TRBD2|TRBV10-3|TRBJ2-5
CAISDGLAETQYF
TGTGCCATCAGTGACGGACTAGCGGAGACCCAGTACTTC
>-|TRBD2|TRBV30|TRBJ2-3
CAWGLAGETDTQYF
TGTGCCTGGGGACTAGCGGGAGAAACAGATACGCAGTATTTT
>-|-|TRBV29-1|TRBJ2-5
CSVVRLVIQETQYF
TGCAGCGTCGTTAGACTAGTGATACAAGAGACCCAGTACTTC
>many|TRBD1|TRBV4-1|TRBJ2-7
CASSQASDRVTYEQYF
TGCGCCAGCAGCCAGGCCTCGGACAGGGTAACCTACGAGCAGTACTTC
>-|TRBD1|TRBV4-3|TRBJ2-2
CASSVDGTEAGELFF
TGCGCCAGCAGCGTAGACGGGACAGAAGCCGGGGAGCTGTTTTTT
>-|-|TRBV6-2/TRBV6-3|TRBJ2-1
CASTGDPRRSSYNEQFF
TGTGCCAGCACGGGTGACCCTCGGCGGAGCTCCTACAATGAGCAGTTCTTC
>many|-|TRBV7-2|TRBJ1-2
CASSLNGQVNYGYTF
TGTGCCAGCAGCTTAAACGGTCAGGTCAACTATGGCTACACCTTC
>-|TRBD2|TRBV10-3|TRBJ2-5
CASGLAETQYF
TGTGCCAGTGGACTAGCTGAGACCCAGTACTTC
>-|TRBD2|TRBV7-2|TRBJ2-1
CASSVSSGSRHEQFF
TGTGCCAGCAGCGTCTCTAGCGGGAGCCGGCATGAGCAGTTCTTC
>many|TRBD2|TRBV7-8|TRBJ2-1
CASSLRSGVYNEQFF
TGTGCCAGCAGCTTGAGGAGCGGGGTCTACAATGAGCAGTTCTTC
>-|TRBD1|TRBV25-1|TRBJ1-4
CASSEPGQTNEKLFF
TGTGCCAGCAGTGAACCGGGACAGACTAATGAAAAACTGTTTTTT
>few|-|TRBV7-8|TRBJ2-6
CASSLPGIVVSGANVLTF
TGTGCCAGCAGCCTGCCCGGGATAGTAGTCTCTGGGGCCAACGTCCTGACTTTC
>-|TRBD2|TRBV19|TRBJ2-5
CASTPGTSGRASFETQYF
TGTGCCAGTACTCCCGGGACTAGCGGGAGGGCCAGTTTTGAGACCCAGTACTTC
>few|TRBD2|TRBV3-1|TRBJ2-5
CASSPLAGVQETQYF
TGTGCCAGCAGCCCTCTAGCGGGAGTACAAGAGACCCAGTACTTC
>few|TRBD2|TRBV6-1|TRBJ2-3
CASSDPTPGLLTDTQYF
TGTGCCAGCAGTGATCCAACTCCGGGACTACTCACAGATACGCAGTATTTT
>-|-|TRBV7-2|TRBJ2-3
CASSQGGTDTQYF
TGTGCCAGCAGCCAAGGGGGCACAGATACGCAGTATTTT
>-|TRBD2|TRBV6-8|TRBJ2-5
CASVAGPQETQYF
TGTGCCAGCGTAGCGGGACCACAAGAGACCCAGTACTTC
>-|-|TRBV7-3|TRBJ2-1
CASSLLGSSGSSYNEQFF
TGTGCCAGCAGCCTTCTAGGGAGCTCTGGAAGCTCCTACAATGAGCAGTTCTTC
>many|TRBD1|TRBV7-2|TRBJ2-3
CASSPPGTGHGDTQYF
TGTGCCAGCAGCCCACCCGGGACAGGGCATGGAGATACGCAGTATTTT
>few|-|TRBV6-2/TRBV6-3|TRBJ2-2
CASSYRDFRTGELFF
TGTGCCAGCAGTTATCGGGACTTCCGCACCGGGGAGCTGTTTTTT